A selection of T cell receptor beta chains follows, all from one sample in a study of T cell changes during pregnancy in multiple sclerosis. Method: immunoSEQ multiplex PCR; TCRdb's copy keeps in-frame clones and lacks some. The table includes around 60,000 clones, about 90% detected once. Sequencing was performed on CD4+ T cells from peripheral blood mononuclear cells, taken after pregnancy. These receptors originate from a female donor in good health, enrolled as a control in a pregnancy study. Both conserved end residues are part of each CDR3. The D gene is left open where the match is weak. Rows may omit the clone size; those that give it use once, few, many or a size class.

V	D	J	size	CDR3	DNA
TRBV4-2	TRBD2	TRBJ2-1	-	CASSSRLAGDLSYNEQFF	TGTGCCAGCAGCTCCCGACTAGCGGGCGATCTCTCCTACAATGAGCAGTTCTTC
TRBV2	-	TRBJ1-1	once	CASSTGLIMNTEAFF	TGTGCCAGCAGTACAGGGTTGATCATGAACACTGAAGCTTTCTTT
TRBV30	TRBD1	TRBJ1-6	-	CAWRGTEYSPLHF	TGTGCCTGGAGAGGGACAGAATATTCACCCCTCCACTTT
TRBV4-1	-	TRBJ1-5	-	CASSQDGGLGNQPQHF	TGCGCCAGCAGCCAAGACGGAGGTCTTGGCAATCAGCCCCAGCATTTT
TRBV11-1	TRBD1	TRBJ1-1	few	CASSTDRDTEAFF	TGTGCCAGCAGCACGGACAGGGATACTGAAGCTTTCTTT
TRBV6-6	-	TRBJ2-2	-	CASSSDTNTGELFF	TGTGCCAGCAGTTCGGACACGAACACCGGGGAGCTGTTTTTT
TRBV4-1	TRBD1	TRBJ2-7	-	CASSQGVGGIRYF	TGCGCCAGCAGCCAAGGGGTAGGGGGCATTCGGTACTTC
TRBV19	-	TRBJ1-5	-	CASSIEGWRGGITDSNQPQHF	TGTGCCAGTAGTATTGAAGGTTGGAGGGGGGGGATCACCGATAGCAATCAGCCCCAGCATTTT
TRBV15	-	TRBJ1-1	-	CATSRGQQYTEAFF	TGTGCCACCAGCAGAGGACAGCAATACACTGAAGCTTTCTTT
TRBV7-2	TRBD1	TRBJ1-2	-	CASSLGQGAYGYTF	TGTGCCAGCAGCCTTGGACAGGGGGCTTATGGCTACACCTTC
TRBV5-8	TRBD1	TRBJ1-1	-	CASSLLIRTGVMNTEAFF	TGTGCCAGCAGCTTGTTGATTAGGACAGGGGTTATGAACACTGAAGCTTTCTTT
TRBV30	-	TRBJ1-2	-	CAWSVRRMTNYGYTF	TGTGCCTGGAGTGTACGCAGGATGACTAACTATGGCTACACCTTC
TRBV27	-	TRBJ1-1	-	CASSPREGWTEAFF	TGTGCCAGCAGTCCCCGGGAGGGGTGGACTGAAGCTTTCTTT
TRBV10-3	TRBD1	TRBJ2-7	-	CATGTDYEQYF	TGTGCCACAGGGACAGACTACGAGCAGTACTTC
TRBV6-1	-	TRBJ2-7	-	CASSDGGDKQYF	TGTGCCAGCAGTGATGGAGGGGATAAGCAGTACTTC
TRBV6-4	TRBD1	TRBJ2-3	-	CASSRTGRTDTQYF	TGTGCCAGCAGTCGGACAGGGCGCACAGATACGCAGTATTTT
TRBV19	-	TRBJ2-1	-	CASSQGPPGNEQFF	TGTGCCAGTAGTCAGGGGCCCCCGGGCAATGAGCAGTTCTTC
TRBV2	TRBD1	TRBJ2-7	-	CASSDNRGPDEQYF	TGTGCCAGCAGTGACAACAGGGGGCCCGACGAGCAGTACTTC
TRBV10-3	TRBD2	TRBJ2-3	-	CAISESGSGVPDTQYF	TGTGCCATCAGTGAGTCGGGTAGCGGGGTACCAGATACGCAGTATTTT
TRBV9	-	TRBJ2-3	-	CASSPQGGLGTQYF	TGTGCCAGCAGCCCCCAAGGGGGTTTAGGTACGCAGTATTTT
TRBV19	-	TRBJ2-3	once	CASSKTGTQYF	TGTGCCAGTAGTAAGACGGGAACGCAGTATTTT
TRBV7-2	TRBD1	TRBJ2-2	-	CASSLDGQGDVVTGELFF	TGTGCCAGCAGCTTAGATGGCCAGGGGGACGTCGTGACCGGGGAGCTGTTTTTT
TRBV7-9	TRBD2	TRBJ2-5	-	CASSLASGGNQETQYF	TGTGCCAGCAGCTTAGCTAGCGGGGGGAACCAAGAGACCCAGTACTTC
TRBV2	-	TRBJ2-3	-	CASRDSITDTQYF	TGTGCCAGCCGGGATTCTATCACAGATACGCAGTATTTT
TRBV19	-	TRBJ2-5	-	CASSRVPETQYF	TGTGCCAGTAGTCGGGTCCCAGAGACCCAGTACTTC
TRBV30	-	TRBJ2-1	-	CAWGIKTPGNEQFF	TGTGCCTGGGGTATTAAGACCCCAGGCAATGAGCAGTTCTTC
TRBV2	-	TRBJ2-5	-	CASAVGGETQYF	TGTGCCAGCGCTGTTGGGGGCGAGACCCAGTACTTC
TRBV5-4	-	TRBJ2-5	-	CASSFGAGETQYF	TGTGCCAGCAGCTTTGGGGCGGGGGAGACCCAGTACTTC
TRBV6-1	-	TRBJ2-2	-	CASSEQVTGELFF	TGTGCCAGCAGTGAACAGGTCACCGGGGAGCTGTTTTTT
TRBV18	TRBD1	TRBJ2-5	-	CASSPRVTGVQETQYF	TGTGCCAGCTCACCACGGGTAACAGGGGTGCAAGAGACCCAGTACTTC
TRBV7-3	TRBD2	TRBJ2-3	-	CASRASGGTDTQYF	TGTGCCAGCAGGGCTAGCGGGGGGACAGATACGCAGTATTTT
TRBV7-9	-	TRBJ1-4	-	CASGLVGEKLFF	TGTGCCAGCGGTCTCGTCGGGGAAAAACTGTTTTTT
TRBV7-3	TRBD1	TRBJ1-1	-	CASSLRPTGGYGTEAFF	TGTGCCAGCAGCTTACGCCCCACAGGGGGGTACGGCACTGAAGCTTTCTTT
TRBV5-4	-	TRBJ2-1	once	CASSLPRGYEQFF	TGTGCCAGCAGCCTGCCCAGGGGCTATGAGCAGTTCTTC
TRBV6-6	-	TRBJ1-5	-	CASSYSGPGDNQPQHF	TGTGCCAGCAGTTACTCAGGGCCCGGGGACAATCAGCCCCAGCATTTT
TRBV19	-	TRBJ1-2	-	CASSIHPPGRGTYGYTF	TGTGCCAGTAGTATTCACCCACCCGGGAGGGGGACCTATGGCTACACCTTC
TRBV5-1	-	TRBJ1-4	-	CASSSKQGDEKLFF	TGCGCCAGCAGCTCGAAACAGGGTGATGAAAAACTGTTTTTT
TRBV7-3	-	TRBJ1-1	few	CASSFPGNTEAFF	TGTGCCAGCAGCTTTCCGGGTAACACTGAAGCTTTCTTT
TRBV25-1	-	TRBJ1-1	few	CASSGGLETEAFF	TGTGCCAGCAGTGGCGGGTTGGAAACTGAAGCTTTCTTT
TRBV2	TRBD1	TRBJ1-4	-	CASRTGAEKLFF	TGTGCCAGCAGGACAGGGGCTGAAAAACTGTTTTTT
TRBV7-3	-	TRBJ1-5	-	CASSTVLGAQPQHF	TGTGCCAGCAGTACTGTATTGGGGGCTCAGCCCCAGCATTTT
TRBV5-4	-	TRBJ1-5	once	CASSLGGASNQPQHF	TGTGCCAGCAGCCTGGGGGGCGCGAGCAATCAGCCCCAGCATTTT
TRBV7-2	TRBD1	TRBJ1-1	few	CASSPLGGALNTEAFF	TGTGCCAGCAGCCCTTTAGGGGGCGCGCTTAACACTGAAGCTTTCTTT
TRBV19	-	TRBJ2-3	-	CATKSTSTDTQYF	TGTGCCACCAAGTCCACAAGCACAGATACGCAGTATTTT
TRBV5-4	-	TRBJ2-5	-	CASRAGETQYF	TGTGCCAGCAGGGCGGGCGAGACCCAGTACTTC
TRBV11-3	TRBD1	TRBJ2-2	-	CASSYRTGDTGELFF	TGTGCCAGCAGCTACCGTACAGGGGACACCGGGGAGCTGTTTTTT
TRBV13	-	TRBJ1-5	few	CASSLRGRGNQPQHF	TGTGCCAGCAGCCTAAGGGGCAGGGGAAATCAGCCCCAGCATTTT
TRBV4-2	-	TRBJ1-2	-	CASSQEMSGVYGYTF	TGTGCCAGCAGCCAAGAAATGTCGGGGGTCTATGGCTACACCTTC
TRBV19	-	TRBJ1-6	-	CASSIETYSPLHF	TGTGCCAGTAGTATAGAGACTTATTCACCCCTCCACTTT
TRBV7-2	-	TRBJ2-3	-	CASSLPRTGTDTQYF	TGTGCCAGCAGCCTCCCGCGGACAGGCACAGATACGCAGTATTTT
TRBV6-6	TRBD1	TRBJ1-1	-	CASSPPDRGITFF	TGTGCCAGCAGTCCCCCGGACAGGGGAATAACTTTCTTT
TRBV29-1	TRBD1	TRBJ1-1	few	CSVQGAGMNTEAFF	TGCAGCGTCCAGGGGGCCGGGATGAACACTGAAGCTTTCTTT
TRBV19	TRBD1	TRBJ2-2	-	CASSPGQGATGELFF	TGTGCCAGTAGTCCGGGACAGGGGGCGACCGGGGAGCTGTTTTTT
TRBV7-2	TRBD2	TRBJ2-2	once	CASSLGLAGALTGELFF	TGTGCCAGCAGCTTAGGACTAGCGGGGGCTCTCACCGGGGAGCTGTTTTTT
TRBV4-2	-	TRBJ2-3	few	CASSPSRGADTQYF	TGTGCCAGCAGCCCCAGCAGGGGCGCAGATACGCAGTATTTT